This T cell receptor (beta chain) came from a study of T-cell reconstitution after alpha-beta-depleted transplantation in children. Deletions cut 4 bases from V and 9 bases from J, with 14 bases between. Germline values: CDR1 SGDLS, CDR2 YYNGEE. This CDR3 region has 13 residues. Broader study findings: Newly produced T cells mostly accounted for T-cell counts and diversity one year post-transplant. There were reportedly several hundred expanded graft clones from which alpha-beta T cells came about two months after transplant.

Concerning this clonotype: Its antigen is as yet unknown.

The library targeted TCRbeta and was prepared with unique molecular identifiers. TCRdb reanalysed the PCR reads using MiXCR and keeps one entry per CDR3 protein. This sample has some 120,000 distinct CDR3 sequences, with around a tenth found just once. The rearrangement links TRBV9 to TRBJ2-1; D is ambiguous. The sequenced sample was PBMCs, mostly from graft donor cells, obtained 180 days after TCRalphabeta/CD19-depleted stem cell transplant. This TCR was recovered from a girl in the first two years of life who had a stem cell transplant for combined immunodeficiency, so the T cells may come from the graft donor. The CDR3 is CASSPVDLGEQFF. In nucleotides, the CDR3 is TGTGCCAGCAGCCCTGTGGATCTTGGTGAGCAGTTCTTC.